This T cell receptor beta chain stems from a study of blood T cell repertoires in COVID-19. V gave up 6 bases and J gave up 2 bases; unmatched junction bases: 9. Germline assignment: CDR1 SNHLY and CDR2 FYNNEI. This CDR3 comprises 15 residues. TCRdb's copy holds only in-frame clones and misses some; the assay was immunoSEQ multiplex PCR. This table has 70,000 to 100,000 clones, roughly 89% appearing once. Seattle's enrolled individuals joined amid active infection and were then monitored longitudinally. This TCR was recovered from an older woman with COVID-19, enrolled during active disease. The material sequenced was peripheral blood. The chain couples TRBV2 to TRBJ2-7; 8 bases match TRBD2. CDR3: CASRNGRGDTYEQYF. CDR3 DNA: TGTGCCAGCAGGAATGGGCGGGGGGACACCTACGAGCAGTACTTC.